The entry that follows covers one TCR beta chain sequence. Its antigen is not identified. The entry originates in a study of CD8+CD57+ T cells in acquired aplastic anemia. Broader study findings: Found in both controls and patients were around 29 CD8+ CDR3 sequences.

Genomic DNA, the template, was used for profiling of the TCR beta VDJ and CDR3. Using its own MiXCR run on the reads, TCRdb lists one record per CDR3 protein. The table includes 250,000 to 300,000 distinct CDR3 sequences, 50% to 70% detected once. Looked up from germline, CDR1 is SQVTM and CDR2 is ANQGSEA. The V gene end was trimmed by 4 bases and the J gene end by 7 bases; junction bases not matched to a gene: 9. The CDR3 is 15 residues long. The sequencing sample was made of sorted CD4+, CD8+, or CD8+CD57+ T cells (not recorded which) from PBMCs. The chain uses TRBV29-1 and TRBJ2-1, with 11 bases fitting TRBD2. This clonotype was obtained from a human donor with severe aplastic anemia or a healthy control (not recorded which). The CDR3 loop reads CSVGGSGRAWNEQFF. The CDR3 DNA is TGCAGCGTTGGCGGTAGCGGGAGGGCCTGGAATGAGCAGTTCTTC.